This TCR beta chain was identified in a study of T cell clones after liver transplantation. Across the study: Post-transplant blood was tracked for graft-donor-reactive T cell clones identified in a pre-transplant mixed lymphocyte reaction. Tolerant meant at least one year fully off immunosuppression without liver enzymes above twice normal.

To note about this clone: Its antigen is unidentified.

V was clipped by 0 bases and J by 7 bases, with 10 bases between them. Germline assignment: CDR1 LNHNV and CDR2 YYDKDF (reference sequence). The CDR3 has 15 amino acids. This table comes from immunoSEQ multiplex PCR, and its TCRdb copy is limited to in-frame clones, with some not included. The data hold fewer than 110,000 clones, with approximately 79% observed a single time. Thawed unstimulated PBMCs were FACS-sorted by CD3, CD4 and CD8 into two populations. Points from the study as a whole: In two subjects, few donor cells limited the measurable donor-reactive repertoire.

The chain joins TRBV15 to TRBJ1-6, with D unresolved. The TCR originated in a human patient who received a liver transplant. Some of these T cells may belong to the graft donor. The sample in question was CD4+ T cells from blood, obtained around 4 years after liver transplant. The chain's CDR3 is CATSRESGQNSPLHF. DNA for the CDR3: TGTGCCACCAGCAGAGAGAGTGGGCAGAATTCACCCCTCCACTTT. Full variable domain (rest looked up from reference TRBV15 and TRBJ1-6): DAMVIQNPRYQVTQFGKPVTLSCSQTLNHNVMYWYQQKSSQAPKLLFHYYDKDFNNEADTPDNFQSRRPNTSFCFLDIRSPGLGDTAMYLCATSRESGQNSPLHFGNGTRLTVT.